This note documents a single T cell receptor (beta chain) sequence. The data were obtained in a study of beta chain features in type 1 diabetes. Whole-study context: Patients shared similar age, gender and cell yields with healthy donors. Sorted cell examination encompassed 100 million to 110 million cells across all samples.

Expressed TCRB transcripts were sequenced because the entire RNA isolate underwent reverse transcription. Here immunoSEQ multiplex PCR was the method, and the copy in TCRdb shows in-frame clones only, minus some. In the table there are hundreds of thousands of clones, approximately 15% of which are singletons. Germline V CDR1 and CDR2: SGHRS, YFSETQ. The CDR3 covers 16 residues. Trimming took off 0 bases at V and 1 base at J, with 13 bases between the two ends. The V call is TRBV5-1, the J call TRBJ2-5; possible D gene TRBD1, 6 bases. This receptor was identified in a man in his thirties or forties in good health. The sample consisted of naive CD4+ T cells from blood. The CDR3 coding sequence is TGCGCCAGCAGCTTGGCCGCTGACAGGCTCCAAGAGACCCAGTACTTC. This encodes CASSLAADRLQETQYF.